This entry lists 7 T cell receptor beta chains sequenced from one sample in a study of blood T cells in healthy people across ages. The authors ran a second PCR of about 6 to 11 cycles using a sample-barcoded 5' primer and a J-beta primer mix. TCRdb redid the calling of the 5' RACE reads with MiXCR, one entry per CDR3 protein. This table holds approximately 2,000,000 distinct CDR3 sequences, 39% found once. The sample taken for sequencing was blood. The receptor source for this set is a human donor in good health.

There are a few counts of this clonotype. The chain combines TRBV7-2 with TRBJ2-5; 11 nucleotides align to TRBD2. Unmatched junction bases numbered 5, after V lost 10 bases and J lost 4 bases. The length of the CDR3 is 13 residues. Germline V CDR1 and CDR2: SGHTA, FQGNSA. The CDR3 protein is CANRLAGRETQYF. The CDR3 DNA reads as TGTGCCAACAGACTAGCGGGGAGAGAGACCCAGTACTTC.

This clonotype has just a few counts. CDR3 sequence reads: CATSDFGRGTRGNEQFF. CDR3 DNA: TGTGCCACCAGTGATTTCGGGAGGGGGACTCGAGGTAATGAGCAGTTCTTC. The genes are TRBV24-1 and TRBJ2-1; 8 bases align to TRBD2. CDR3 length equals 17 residues. Germline V gene lookup returns CDR1 KGHDR and CDR2 SFDVKD. Unmatched junction bases numbered 11, after V lost 1 base and J lost 7 bases.

CDR3 residues: CASSRRLQAYNEQFF. CDR3 DNA: TGTGCCAGCAGCCGACGGCTACAAGCCTACAATGAGCAGTTCTTC. J is TRBJ2-1 and V is TRBV5-6; D unresolved. V lost 4 bases and J 2 bases, leaving 13 bases between the germline ends. The CDR3 sequence is 15 residues long. Germline assignment: CDR1 SGHDT and CDR2 YYEEEE.

This clonotype was observed a handful of times. V is TRBV20-1 and J is TRBJ2-3, with D perhaps TRBD1 or TRBD2 (5 bases each). Trimming pared 2 bases from V and 6 bases from J, leaving 18 bases between. Germline loops: CDR1 DFQATT, CDR2 SNEGSKA (reference sequence). This CDR3 region has 15 residues. CDR3 bases: TGCAGTGCTAGACAGGGCCTGGGGCGCGGGGATACGCAGTATTTT. Protein product: CSARQGLGRGDTQYF.

The genes are TRBV11-2 and TRBJ2-5, with D hard to call. Trimming removed 6 bases at V and 0 bases at J, with 8 bases between. CDR3 size: 13 residues. Germline-derived CDR1 and CDR2 are SGHAT and FQNNGV. The chain's CDR3 is CASSHEYQETQYF. CDR3 coding DNA: TGTGCCAGCAGTCACGAGTACCAAGAGACCCAGTACTTC.

The chain couples TRBV12-3 or TRBV12-4 to TRBJ1-2; D may be TRBD1 (5 bases). There are 19 residues in the CDR3. Trimming removed 1 base at V and 1 base at J, with 22 bases between. CDR3 coding DNA: TGTGCCAGCAGTTTAGGGTCAGGGCAAAAAAACCCCTATAACTATGGCTACACCTTC. Translation: CASSLGSGQKNPYNYGYTF.

This clonotype was counted between two and nine times. This rearrangement joins TRBV2 to TRBJ2-1; D unclear. Germline-derived CDR1 and CDR2 are SNHLY and FYNNEI. This CDR3 is 16 amino acids long. V lost 6 bases and J lost 7, with 22 bases in between. The CDR3 DNA is TGTGCCAGCAGGGGCCTGGACGGCAACATAGGGAATGAGCAGTTCTTC. This sequence encodes CASRGLDGNIGNEQFF.